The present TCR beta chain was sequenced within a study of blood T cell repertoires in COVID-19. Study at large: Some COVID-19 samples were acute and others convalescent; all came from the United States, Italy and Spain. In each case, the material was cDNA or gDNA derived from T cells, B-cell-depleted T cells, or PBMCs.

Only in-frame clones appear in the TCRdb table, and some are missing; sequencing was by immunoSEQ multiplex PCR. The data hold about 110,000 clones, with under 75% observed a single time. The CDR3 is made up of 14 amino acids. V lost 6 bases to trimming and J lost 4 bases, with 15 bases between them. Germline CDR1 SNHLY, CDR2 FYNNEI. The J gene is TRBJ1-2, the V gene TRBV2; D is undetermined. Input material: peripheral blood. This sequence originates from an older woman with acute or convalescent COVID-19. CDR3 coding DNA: TGTGCCAGCAGCCCCCGGGAGGCAGGCTATGGCTACACCTTC. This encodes CASSPREAGYGYTF.